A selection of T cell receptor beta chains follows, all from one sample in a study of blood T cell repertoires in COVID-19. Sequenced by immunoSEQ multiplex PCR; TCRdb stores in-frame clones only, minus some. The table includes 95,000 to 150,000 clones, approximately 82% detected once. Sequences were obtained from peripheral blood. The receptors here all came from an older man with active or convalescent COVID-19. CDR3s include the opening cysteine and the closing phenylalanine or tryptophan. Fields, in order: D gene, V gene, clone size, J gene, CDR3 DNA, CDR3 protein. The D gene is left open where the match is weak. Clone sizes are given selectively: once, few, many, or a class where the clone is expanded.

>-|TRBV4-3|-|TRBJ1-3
TGCGCCAGCAGCCCCGATTTTGGGGGCGGTTATGGAAACACCATATATTTT
CASSPDFGGGYGNTIYF
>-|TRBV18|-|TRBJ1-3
TGTGCCAGCTCACCAGATGTTCTTTTGAGAGGAAACACCATATATTTT
CASSPDVLLRGNTIYF
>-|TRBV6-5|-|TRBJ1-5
TGTGCCTCCGGGGATCACAATCAGCCCCAGCATTTT
CASGDHNQPQHF
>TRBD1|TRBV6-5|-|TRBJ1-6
TGTGCCAGCACCGAAAGGGGGCCTAATTCACCCCTCCACTTT
CASTERGPNSPLHF
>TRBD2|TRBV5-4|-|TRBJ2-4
TGTGCCAGCAGCCCCCGGGAGGGGTCAAACATTCAGTACTTC
CASSPREGSNIQYF
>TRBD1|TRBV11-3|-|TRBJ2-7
TGTGCCAGCAGCGGGACAGCTAGGGCCTACGAGCAGTACTTC
CASSGTARAYEQYF
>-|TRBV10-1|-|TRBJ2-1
TGCGCCAGCAGTGTCGTGAAGCTTGCCCTCCCCTACAATGAGCAGTTCTTC
CASSVVKLALPYNEQFF
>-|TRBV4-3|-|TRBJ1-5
TGCGCCAGCAGCCAGGGGTTCGACAGGAATCAGCCCCAGCATTTT
CASSQGFDRNQPQHF
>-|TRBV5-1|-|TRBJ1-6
TGCGCCAGCAGCCCGGACAGCCCGAATTCACCCCTCCACTTT
CASSPDSPNSPLHF
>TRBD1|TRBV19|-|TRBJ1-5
TGTGCCAGTAGTATAGTCTTGACAGGGGCCCTCAATCAGCCCCAGCATTTT
CASSIVLTGALNQPQHF
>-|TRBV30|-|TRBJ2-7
TGTGCCTGGAGTTTTGTAGCAGTGTCGTCACAGGGCCTCTCCTACGAGCAGTACTTC
CAWSFVAVSSQGLSYEQYF
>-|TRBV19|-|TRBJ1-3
TGTGCCAGTGGGGAGCCTGGAAACACCATATATTTT
CASGEPGNTIYF
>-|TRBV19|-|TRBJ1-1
TGTGCCAGTAGTAGACGGAAGACAGAAATGAACACTGAAGCTTTCTTT
CASSRRKTEMNTEAFF
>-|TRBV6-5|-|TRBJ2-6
TGTGCCAGCAGTTACAGGGGCGCTGGGGCCAACGTCCTGACTTTC
CASSYRGAGANVLTF
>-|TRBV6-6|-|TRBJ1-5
TGTGCCAGCACCACAAGAGGGCGGGGAGACGGGCCCCAGCATTTT
CASTTRGRGDGPQHF
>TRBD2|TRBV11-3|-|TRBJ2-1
TGTGCCAGCAGCTTAAGAGGACTAGCGGGGGAAAATGAGCAGTTCTTC
CASSLRGLAGENEQFF
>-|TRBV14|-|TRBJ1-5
TGTGCCAGCAGCCAGGGGGGGAATCAGCCCCAGCATTTT
CASSQGGNQPQHF
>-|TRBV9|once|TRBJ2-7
TGTGCCAGCAGCCCTGGAGGGCATGGTTTGGGCGAGCAGTACTTC
CASSPGGHGLGEQYF
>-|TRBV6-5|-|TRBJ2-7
TGTGCCAGCCGGTCCGGCTACGAGCAGTACTTC
CASRSGYEQYF
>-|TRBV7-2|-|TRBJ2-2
TGTGCCAGCAGCTTACAAGGACTACAGAACACCGGGGAGCTGTTTTTT
CASSLQGLQNTGELFF
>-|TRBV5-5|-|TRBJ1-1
TGTGCCAGCAGCTTGGTTCTCCTGAACACTGAAGCTTTCTTT
CASSLVLLNTEAFF
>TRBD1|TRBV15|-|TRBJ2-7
TGTGCCACCAGCAGGGACCCTACAGGGGAAGTAAACGAGCAGTACTTC
CATSRDPTGEVNEQYF
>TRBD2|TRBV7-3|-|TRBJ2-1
TGTGCCAGCAGCTTAATGGCGGGGGTATACAATGAGCAGTTCTTC
CASSLMAGVYNEQFF
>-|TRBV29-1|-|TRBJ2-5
TGCAGCGTTGGTATTTCGGGGGAGACCCAGTACTTC
CSVGISGETQYF
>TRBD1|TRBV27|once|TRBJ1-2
TGTGCCAGCGAGGCGGGACAGAGCTATGGCTACACCTTC
CASEAGQSYGYTF
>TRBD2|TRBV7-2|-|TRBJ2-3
TGTGCCAGCAGATCATCACTAGCGGGGGGCCCAGATACGCAGTATTTT
CASRSSLAGGPDTQYF
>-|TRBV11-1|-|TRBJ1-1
TGTGCCAGCAGCTTAGCCCCAGGGTTCGCTGAAGCTTTCTTT
CASSLAPGFAEAFF
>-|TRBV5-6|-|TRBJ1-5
TGTGCCAGCAGCCCGACGGGAGGCGGGGGTCAGCCCCAGCATTTT
CASSPTGGGGQPQHF
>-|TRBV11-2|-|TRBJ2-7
TGTGCCAGCAGCCCAGGAGACAGCGAGCAGTACTTC
CASSPGDSEQYF
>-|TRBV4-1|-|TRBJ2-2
TGCGCCAGCAGCCGAGGACAGCGGGAATGGAACACCGGGGAGCTGTTTTTT
CASSRGQREWNTGELFF
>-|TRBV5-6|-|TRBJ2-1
TGTGCCAGCCAAGAGTATCTGAGGCCAGATGAGCAGTTCTTC
CASQEYLRPDEQFF
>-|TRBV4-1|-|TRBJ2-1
TGCGCCAGCAGCCAAGATTCGCGCAGTACCGGGTACAATGAGCAGTTCTTC
CASSQDSRSTGYNEQFF
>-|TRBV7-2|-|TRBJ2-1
TGTGCCAGCAGCCCCTGGGGCAGTTCCTCTACCGAGCAGTTCTTC
CASSPWGSSSTEQFF
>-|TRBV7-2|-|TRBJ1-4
TGTGCCAGCCGAGGAGGGCCAGCTAATGAAAAACTGTTTTTT
CASRGGPANEKLFF
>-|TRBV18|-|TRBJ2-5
TGTGCCAGCTCACCAGCGGGTTTAGCCGAGACCCAGTACTTC
CASSPAGLAETQYF
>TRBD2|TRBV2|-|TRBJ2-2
TGTGCCAGCAGCGTACTAGCGACCACCGGGGAGCTGTTTTTT
CASSVLATTGELFF
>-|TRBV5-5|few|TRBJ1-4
TGTGCCAGCAGCTTGGGTTTCAGTCCTAATGAAAAACTGTTTTTT
CASSLGFSPNEKLFF
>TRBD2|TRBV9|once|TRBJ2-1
TGTGCCAGCAGCCTTAGCGGGGGAAACAATGAGCAGTTCTTC
CASSLSGGNNEQFF
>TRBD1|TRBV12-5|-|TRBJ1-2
TGTGCTAGTGGTTTTGAACAGGGGGATGGCTACACCTTC
CASGFEQGDGYTF
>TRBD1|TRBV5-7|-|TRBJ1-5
TGTGCCAGCAGCCCCCGGGACAGGGGGGACAAATATAGCAATCAGCCCCAGCATTTT
CASSPRDRGDKYSNQPQHF
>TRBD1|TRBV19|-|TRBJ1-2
TGTGCCAGTAGTATAGGGGCAGGGGGTAATAACTATGGCTACACCTTC
CASSIGAGGNNYGYTF
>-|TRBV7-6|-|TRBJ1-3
TGTGCCAGCAGCTTAAAAGGGGCTGGAAACACCATATATTTT
CASSLKGAGNTIYF
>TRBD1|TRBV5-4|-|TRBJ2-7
TGTGCCAGCAGCCAACAGGGGGCGTCCTACGAGCAGTACTTC
CASSQQGASYEQYF
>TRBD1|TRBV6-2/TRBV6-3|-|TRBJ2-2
TGTGCCAGCAGTTTATCAGGGGGTATATCCGGGGAGCTGTTTTTT
CASSLSGGISGELFF
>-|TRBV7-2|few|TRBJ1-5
TGTGCCAGCAGCTTAGGAACAGGGTCGTGGCAGCCCCAGCATTTT
CASSLGTGSWQPQHF
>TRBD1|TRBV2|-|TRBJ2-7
TGTGCCAGCACCGCCGGGACAGGGAACTACGAGCAGTACTTC
CASTAGTGNYEQYF
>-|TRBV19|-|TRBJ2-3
TGTGCCAGTAGTCCGGGTGATGATACGCAGTATTTT
CASSPGDDTQYF
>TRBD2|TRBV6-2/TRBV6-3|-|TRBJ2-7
TGTGCCAGCAGTTGGGGGGGCGAGCAGTACTTC
CASSWGGEQYF